This is a list of T cell receptor beta chains from one sample in a study of graft-versus-host responses after intestinal transplantation. Produced via immunoSEQ multiplex PCR; TCRdb's table is partial and in-frame only. Of approximately 20,000 clones detected, approximately 92% appear once; the ten largest clones hold under 6.5%. Sequences were derived from PBMCs, sampled roughly 64 days after intestinal transplantation. These receptors all stem from a human patient who received an intestinal transplant, so some T cells may come from the graft donor. Each CDR3 is given with its conserved first and last residue. D genes are given only for firm matches. Size tells how often a clone was seen (once, few, many) or the class of an expanded clone, and some rows leave it out.

CDR3: CASSSPTEKLFF; DNA: TGTGCCAGCAGCTCCCCAACCGAAAAACTGTTTTTT; J: TRBJ1-4; length: 12; D: -; V: TRBV5-8; size: few
CDR3: CASSYSETGDHEQYF; DNA: TGTGCCAGCAGTTACTCAGAGACAGGGGACCACGAGCAGTACTTC; J: TRBJ2-7; length: 15; D: TRBD1; V: TRBV6-5; size: -
CDR3: CASSRDTNYGYTF; DNA: TGTGCCAGCAGCCGGGACACTAACTATGGCTACACCTTC; J: TRBJ1-2; length: 13; D: -; V: TRBV11-2; size: -
CDR3: CASSFIVSSYEQYF; DNA: TGTGCCAGCAGCTTTATAGTATCTTCCTACGAGCAGTACTTC; J: TRBJ2-7; length: 14; D: -; V: TRBV5-6; size: -
CDR3: CAATGTSGALNTGELFF; DNA: TGTGCCGCAACCGGGACTAGCGGGGCCCTGAACACCGGGGAGCTGTTTTTT; J: TRBJ2-2; length: 17; D: TRBD2; V: TRBV30; size: -
CDR3: CASSFVGGGAVNEQFF; DNA: TGTGCCAGCAGCTTTGTGGGCGGGGGGGCCGTAAATGAGCAGTTCTTC; J: TRBJ2-1; length: 16; D: TRBD2; V: TRBV7-2; size: -
CDR3: CSAAGLVNNEQFF; DNA: TGCAGCGCAGCGGGACTAGTAAACAATGAGCAGTTCTTC; J: TRBJ2-1; length: 13; D: TRBD2; V: TRBV29-1; size: -
CDR3: CAWGQGDNSPLHF; DNA: TGTGCCTGGGGACAGGGGGATAATTCACCCCTCCACTTT; J: TRBJ1-6; length: 13; D: TRBD1; V: TRBV30; size: once
CDR3: CASTPQGSKNIQYF; DNA: TGCGCCAGCACCCCACAGGGATCCAAAAACATTCAGTACTTC; J: TRBJ2-4; length: 14; D: -; V: TRBV4-1; size: -
CDR3: CASSEPAGNRGQNYGYTF; DNA: TGCGCCAGCAGTGAGCCCGCCGGCAACAGGGGGCAGAACTATGGCTACACCTTC; J: TRBJ1-2; length: 18; D: TRBD1; V: TRBV10-1; size: -
CDR3: CASSATGSRDTIYF; DNA: TGTGCCAGCAGCGCCACAGGGTCGCGGGACACCATATATTTT; J: TRBJ1-3; length: 14; D: -; V: TRBV7-6; size: -
CDR3: CASSPPKQGIVNTEAFF; DNA: TGTGCCAGCAGCCCCCCGAAACAGGGGATTGTGAACACTGAAGCTTTCTTT; J: TRBJ1-1; length: 17; D: TRBD1; V: TRBV7-9; size: -
CDR3: CAWTLRTGVDTGELFF; DNA: TGTGCCTGGACCCTGAGGACAGGGGTGGACACCGGGGAGCTGTTTTTT; J: TRBJ2-2; length: 16; D: TRBD1; V: TRBV30; size: -
CDR3: CATSRVPGANYGYTF; DNA: TGTGCCACCAGCAGAGTACCCGGAGCTAACTATGGCTACACCTTC; J: TRBJ1-2; length: 15; D: -; V: TRBV15; size: -
CDR3: CASSLRNTEAFF; DNA: TGTGCCAGCAGCTTGCGGAACACTGAAGCTTTCTTT; J: TRBJ1-1; length: 12; D: -; V: TRBV5-5; size: -
CDR3: CAISESRGTGELFF; DNA: TGTGCCATCAGTGAGTCCAGGGGCACCGGGGAGCTGTTTTTT; J: TRBJ2-2; length: 14; D: -; V: TRBV10-3; size: few
CDR3: CASSQDLMNTEAFF; DNA: TGCGCCAGCAGCCAAGATCTGATGAACACTGAAGCTTTCTTT; J: TRBJ1-1; length: 14; D: -; V: TRBV4-3; size: -
CDR3: CAISESSSGGSVGELFF; DNA: TGTGCCATCAGTGAGTCGAGTAGCGGGGGAAGCGTCGGGGAGCTGTTTTTT; J: TRBJ2-2; length: 17; D: TRBD2; V: TRBV10-3; size: -
CDR3: CASSLQTGLSAEAFF; DNA: TGTGCCAGCAGCCTCCAGACAGGGTTGTCGGCTGAAGCTTTCTTT; J: TRBJ1-1; length: 15; D: TRBD1; V: TRBV7-9; size: -
CDR3: CASSLLGEGAFF; DNA: TGTGCCAGCAGCCTACTCGGTGAGGGAGCTTTCTTT; J: TRBJ1-1; length: 12; D: -; V: TRBV7-9; size: -
CDR3: CASNRGDNYGYTF; DNA: TGTGCCAGCAACAGGGGGGACAACTATGGCTACACCTTC; J: TRBJ1-2; length: 13; D: TRBD1; V: TRBV5-8; size: -
CDR3: CTSSQCIGDTQYF; DNA: TGCACCAGCAGCCAATGTATAGGAGATACGCAGTATTTT; J: TRBJ2-3; length: 13; D: -; V: TRBV1; size: -
CDR3: CASSPGLGNQPQHF; DNA: TGTGCCAGCAGCCCGGGTTTGGGCAATCAGCCCCAGCATTTT; J: TRBJ1-5; length: 14; D: -; V: TRBV27; size: -
CDR3: CATSREAGGYEQYF; DNA: TGTGCCACCAGCAGAGAAGCAGGGGGCTACGAGCAGTACTTC; J: TRBJ2-7; length: 14; D: TRBD1; V: TRBV15; size: -
CDR3: CASSFVPPYEQYF; DNA: TGTGCCAGCAGTTTCGTACCTCCATACGAGCAGTACTTC; J: TRBJ2-7; length: 13; D: -; V: TRBV27; size: once
CDR3: CATRGYNYGYTF; DNA: TGTGCCACCAGGGGGTACAACTATGGCTACACCTTC; J: TRBJ1-2; length: 12; D: TRBD1; V: TRBV6-5; size: -
CDR3: CASSMGQGASYGYTF; DNA: TGTGCCAGCAGTATGGGACAGGGGGCAAGTTATGGCTACACCTTC; J: TRBJ1-2; length: 15; D: TRBD1; V: TRBV27; size: -
CDR3: CASSVNQETQYFGPGAGETQYF; DNA: -; J: TRBJ2-5; length: 22; D: -; V: TRBV9; size: -
CDR3: CASSLGQGSGYEQFF; DNA: TGTGCCAGTAGTCTGGGACAGGGTTCTGGGTATGAGCAGTTCTTC; J: TRBJ2-1; length: 15; D: TRBD1; V: TRBV19; size: -
CDR3: CASSYSVPEQYF; DNA: TGTGCCAGCAGTTATTCGGTTCCCGAGCAGTACTTC; J: TRBJ2-7; length: 12; D: -; V: TRBV6-1; size: -
CDR3: CASAKGIFYTF; DNA: TGTGCCAGCGCAAAGGGGATTTTCTACACCTTC; J: TRBJ1-2; length: 11; D: -; V: TRBV19; size: -
CDR3: CASSQEGQNTEAFF; DNA: TGTGCCAGCAGCCAAGAGGGCCAGAACACTGAAGCTTTCTTT; J: TRBJ1-1; length: 14; D: -; V: TRBV14; size: -
CDR3: CASSENYYFNSPLHF; DNA: TGTGCCAGCAGTGAAAACTACTATTTTAATTCACCCCTCCACTTT; J: TRBJ1-6; length: 15; D: -; V: TRBV2; size: -
CDR3: CGGASSYNEQFF; DNA: TGTGGCGGGGCCAGCTCCTACAATGAGCAGTTCTTC; J: TRBJ2-1; length: 12; D: -; V: TRBV30; size: -
CDR3: CAWSPKGAEAFF; DNA: TGTGCCTGGAGTCCTAAGGGGGCTGAAGCTTTCTTT; J: TRBJ1-1; length: 12; D: -; V: TRBV30; size: -
CDR3: CASSYVLRNTEAFF; DNA: TGTGCCAGCAGTTACGTACTCAGGAACACTGAAGCTTTCTTT; J: TRBJ1-1; length: 14; D: -; V: TRBV6-6; size: -
CDR3: CAWSEGGASYGYTF; DNA: TGTGCCTGGAGTGAGGGGGGGGCGTCCTATGGCTACACCTTC; J: TRBJ1-2; length: 14; D: -; V: TRBV30; size: -
CDR3: CASSIWQGLAGELFF; DNA: TGTGCCAGTAGTATCTGGCAGGGGTTAGCCGGGGAGCTGTTTTTT; J: TRBJ2-2; length: 15; D: -; V: TRBV19; size: -
CDR3: CASSRAMNTEAFF; DNA: TGTGCCAGTAGTCGAGCCATGAACACTGAAGCTTTCTTT; J: TRBJ1-1; length: 13; D: -; V: TRBV19; size: few
CDR3: CASSLGGDYEQYF; DNA: TGTGCCAGCAGCTTAGGAGGGGACTACGAGCAGTACTTC; J: TRBJ2-7; length: 13; D: -; V: TRBV13; size: once
CDR3: CASSGGDFDTGELFF; DNA: TGTGCCAGCAGCGGGGGAGATTTCGACACCGGGGAGCTGTTTTTT; J: TRBJ2-2; length: 15; D: -; V: TRBV9; size: -
CDR3: CASSEGTGGQTGANVLTF; DNA: TGTGCCAGCAGTGAAGGGACAGGGGGACAGACTGGGGCCAACGTCCTGACTTTC; J: TRBJ2-6; length: 18; D: TRBD1; V: TRBV6-4; size: -
CDR3: CASSFGGPGKQYF; DNA: TGTGCCAGCAGCTTTGGGGGGCCCGGGAAGCAGTACTTC; J: TRBJ2-5; length: 13; D: -; V: TRBV27; size: once
CDR3: CASSHEQTSYNSPLHF; DNA: TGCGCCAGCAGCCACGAACAGACCTCCTATAATTCACCCCTCCACTTT; J: TRBJ1-6; length: 16; D: -; V: TRBV4-1; size: -